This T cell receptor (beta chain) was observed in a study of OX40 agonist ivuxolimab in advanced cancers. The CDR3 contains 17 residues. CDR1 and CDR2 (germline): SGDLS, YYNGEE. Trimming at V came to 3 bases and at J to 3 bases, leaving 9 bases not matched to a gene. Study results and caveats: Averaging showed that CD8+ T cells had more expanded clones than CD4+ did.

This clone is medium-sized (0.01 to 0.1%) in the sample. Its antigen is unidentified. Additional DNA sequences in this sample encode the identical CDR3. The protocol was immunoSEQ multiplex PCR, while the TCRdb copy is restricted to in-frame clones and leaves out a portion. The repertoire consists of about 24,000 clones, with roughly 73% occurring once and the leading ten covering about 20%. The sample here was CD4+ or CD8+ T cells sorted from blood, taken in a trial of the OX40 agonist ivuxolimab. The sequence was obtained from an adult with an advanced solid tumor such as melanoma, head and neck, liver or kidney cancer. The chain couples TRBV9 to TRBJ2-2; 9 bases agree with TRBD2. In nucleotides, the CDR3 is TGTGCCAGCAGCGGAGGCGGGGGGGATTTGGACACCGGGGAGCTGTTTTTT. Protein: CASSGGGGDLDTGELFF.